This T cell receptor (beta chain) was documented in a study of cytomegalovirus exposure and HLA in healthy donors. Both 60 Vbeta primers and 13 Jbeta primers went into the PCR. Libraries were prepared by immunoSEQ multiplex PCR; TCRdb keeps only in-frame clonotypes and omits some of them. Of about 130,000 clones in the sample, roughly 70% were seen once. V gave up 0 bases and J gave up 6 bases; unmatched junction bases: 2. The CDR3 is made up of 14 amino acids. CDR1 is SGHRS, CDR2 YFSETQ, per germline. Sequenced material: PBMCs. The J gene is TRBJ1-2, the V gene TRBV5-1, with 10 nucleotides matching TRBD1. This receptor was obtained from a man aged 40-49 years in good health and CMV-seronegative. DNA for the CDR3: TGCGCCAGCAGCTTGGGGACAGGGGGTGATGGCTACACCTTC. Protein sequence: CASSLGTGGDGYTF.